Shown below are 15 T cell receptor beta chains from a single sample sequenced in a study of shared clonotypes between healthy human individuals. Sequenced by immunoSEQ multiplex PCR; TCRdb stores in-frame clones only, minus some. The sample has a few million clones; about 90% are singletons. Sample: naive CD4+ T cells from PBMCs. Sample subset: CD45RA+ positively selected. All receptors come from a young man in good health. Some clones in this sample may be carry-over from other donors' samples.

The chain recombines TRBV9 with TRBJ2-3, with 10 bases lining up with TRBD2. Germline V CDR1 and CDR2: SGDLS, YYNGEE. The trim removed 0 bases at V and 3 bases at J, leaving 13 bases unmatched. The CDR3 has 19 residues. The CDR3 loop is CASSVVFYREREGTDTQYF. DNA of the CDR3: TGTGCCAGCAGCGTAGTTTTCTACCGGGAGCGGGAGGGTACAGATACGCAGTATTTT.

The genes are TRBV11-2 and TRBJ2-7; D might be TRBD1 (6 bases). The V end lost 4 bases, the J end lost 0 bases, and 10 bases lay between the germline ends. This CDR3 has 14 amino acids. Looked up from germline, CDR1 is SGHAT and CDR2 is FQNNGV. The CDR3 is CASSSTGTSYEQYF. CDR3 nucleotide sequence: TGTGCCAGCAGCTCTACAGGGACCTCCTACGAGCAGTACTTC.

V is TRBV2 and J is TRBJ1-5, with D hard to call. Germline V gene data show CDR1 as SNHLY and CDR2 as FYNNEI. CDR3 length equals 15 residues. V shed 4 bases and J shed 1 base, with 11 bases lying between them. CDR3 in DNA: TGTGCCAGCAGTGTCATGCCGGAGAGCAATCAGCCCCAGCATTTT. Its protein is CASSVMPESNQPQHF.

This rearrangement joins TRBV5-4 to TRBJ2-7; tentative D call: TRBD2 (6 bases). V dropped 4 bases and J dropped 4 bases, with 15 bases sitting between them. There are 14 residues in the CDR3. From germline, CDR1 is SGHNT and CDR2 YYREEE (reference sequence). DNA for the CDR3: TGTGCCAGCAGCCGTAGCGGAGTCGGGTACGAGCAGTACTTC. Its translation: CASSRSGVGYEQYF.

This sequence joins TRBV28 and TRBJ2-7, with 7 bases aligning to TRBD2. J gave up 6 bases and V 5 bases, and 13 bases lay outside the gene matches. The CDR3 length is 15 residues. CDR1 is MDHEN and CDR2 is SYDVKM in the germline V gene. For the CDR3, the DNA is TGTGCCAGCAGTCCCCCCCGGGCGGGAGCCTCCGAGCAGTACTTC. It translates to CASSPPRAGASEQYF. Combining the CDR3 with reference TRBV28 and TRBJ2-7 gives the whole variable domain DVKVTQSSRYLVKRTGEKVFLECVQDMDHENMFWYRQDPGLGLRLIYFSYDVKMKEKGDIPEGYSVSREKKERFSLILESASTNQTSMYLCASSPPRAGASEQYFGPGTRLTVT.

This chain joins TRBV28 and TRBJ2-7, with D hard to call. The CDR3 sequence is 14 residues long. From germline, CDR1 is MDHEN and CDR2 SYDVKM. V dropped 7 bases and J dropped 2 bases, with 15 bases sitting between them. CDR3 protein: CASTLDGYTYEQYF. CDR3 coding DNA: TGTGCCAGCACCCTAGATGGTTATACCTACGAGCAGTACTTC.

The chain recombines TRBV27 with TRBJ2-7, with 12 bases matching TRBD2. Germline CDR1 is MNHEY and CDR2 is SMNVEV (reference sequence). The CDR3 covers 17 residues. With V trimmed by 3 bases and J by 3 bases, 9 bases remained unmatched. The CDR3 loop reads CASSFRLAGAHIYEQYF. The CDR3 bases are TGTGCCAGCAGTTTTAGACTAGCGGGAGCCCACATCTACGAGCAGTACTTC.

The chain employs TRBV7-2 and TRBJ1-4; 7 positions agree with TRBD1. J lost 3 bases, V lost 4 bases, and 5 bases had no gene match. The CDR3 covers 15 residues. Germline CDR1 and CDR2: SGHTA and FQGNSA. As DNA, the CDR3 is TGTGCCAGCAGCTACTCCAGGGGGGCTAATGAAAAACTGTTTTTT. It codes for CASSYSRGANEKLFF.

The rearrangement links TRBV27 to TRBJ2-1, with 8 nucleotides matching TRBD2. Germline CDR1 and CDR2: MNHEY and SMNVEV (reference sequence). With V trimmed by 2 bases and J by 1 base, 10 bases remained unmatched. CDR3 length: 18 residues. The CDR3 spells CASSLIPPKRESYNEQFF. The CDR3, as DNA: TGTGCCAGCAGTTTAATTCCTCCCAAGCGGGAGTCCTACAATGAGCAGTTCTTC.

Comments on this clone: The same CDR3 arises from other DNA sequences in this sample as well. The chain carries TRBV9 and TRBJ2-7; TRBD2 agrees at 13 bases. This CDR3 has 14 amino acids. Trimming took 3 bases from V and 6 from J; bases not matched to a gene: 3. Germline-derived CDR1 and CDR2 are SGDLS and YYNGEE. This CDR3 reads CASSGLAGGGEQYF. The CDR3 bases are TGTGCCAGCAGCGGACTAGCGGGAGGCGGCGAGCAGTACTTC.

The rearrangement uses TRBV18 and TRBJ1-2; TRBD1 agrees at 10 bases. CDR3 length equals 17 residues. Germline CDR1 and CDR2: KGHSH and LQKENI. V lost 3 bases, J lost 8 bases, and 15 bases stayed unmatched. The chain's CDR3 is CASSPLPNDRGLGGYTF. The DNA for the CDR3 is TGTGCCAGCTCACCGCTCCCGAACGACAGGGGGCTGGGGGGCTACACCTTC.

This chain uses TRBV7-8 with TRBJ2-3; D is possibly TRBD2 (5 bases). V lost 2 bases and J lost 0, with 6 bases in between. The V gene's germline CDR1 is SGHVS and CDR2 FQNEAQ. This CDR3 spans 14 amino acids. The CDR3 DNA is TGTGCCAGCAGCTTACGGACTAGCACAGATACGCAGTATTTT. This translates into CASSLRTSTDTQYF.

The chain recombines TRBV7-2 with TRBJ2-1; D not certain. V gave up 5 bases and J gave up 0 bases, with 17 bases separating them. This CDR3 has 17 amino acids. The germline V gene encodes CDR1 SGHTA and CDR2 FQGNSA. CDR3 in amino acids: CASSPRLGPFSYNEQFF. Here the CDR3 DNA reads TGTGCCAGCAGCCCGCGGTTAGGGCCCTTCTCCTACAATGAGCAGTTCTTC.

This rearrangement joins TRBV7-2 to TRBJ2-5, with 10 bases aligning to TRBD2. This CDR3 has 16 residues. V was clipped by 4 bases and J by 10 bases; unmatched bases: 15. Germline CDR1 SGHTA, CDR2 FQGNSA. CDR3 loop: CASSSRTSGTPGGQYF. DNA for the CDR3: TGTGCCAGCAGCTCGAGGACTAGCGGCACCCCAGGGGGCCAGTACTTC.

The rearrangement joins TRBV2 to TRBJ2-7; weak D call: TRBD1 (6 bases). The CDR3 contains 16 residues. V lost 6 bases and J 1 base, leaving 19 bases between the germline ends. Germline CDR1 is SNHLY and CDR2 is FYNNEI. CDR3 protein: CASSSQGPLLSYEQYF. For the CDR3, the DNA is TGTGCCAGCAGCTCCCAGGGGCCCCTACTATCCTACGAGCAGTACTTC.